The T cell receptor beta chain under discussion was sequenced for a study of blood T cell repertoires in COVID-19. Study-wide context: Sites in the United States, Italy and Spain provided acute and convalescent COVID-19 samples.

Germline V gene lookup returns CDR1 SGHNT and CDR2 YENEEA. The CDR3 extends over 16 amino acids. V shed 5 bases, J shed 3 bases, and the junction held 8 bases outside the gene matches. In the original analysis: It was from reference gene primer amplification that nucleated cell counts were estimated. The data were produced by immunoSEQ multiplex PCR, yet TCRdb's version contains in-frame clones alone and is incomplete. V, J and clone size were drawn from that table, and D and trimming were deduced from the DNA. The sample records roughly 230,000 clones, approximately 80% being singletons. This sequence joins TRBV11-3 and TRBJ2-1; TRBD2 agrees at 9 bases. The receptor comes from a woman aged 55-69 years with active or convalescent COVID-19. The sample consisted of peripheral blood. CDR3 bases: TGTGCCAGCAGCCGACAGGGACTAGCTAACTACAATGAGCAGTTCTTC. This codes for CASSRQGLANYNEQFF.